This TCR beta chain derives from a study of blood T cell repertoires in COVID-19. Across the whole study: Specimens from acute and convalescent COVID-19 originated in the United States, Italy and Spain. From T cells, B-cell-depleted T cells, or PBMCs came the material, which was cDNA or gDNA.

This CDR3 comprises 13 residues. Germline V gene lookup returns CDR1 LGHNA and CDR2 YNFKEQ. Unmatched junction bases numbered 4, after V lost 3 bases and J lost 7 bases. Clones were read by immunoSEQ multiplex PCR, and TCRdb kept only the in-frame ones, dropping some. This table holds about 97,000 clones, around nine tenths found once. This chain joins TRBV4-2 and TRBJ2-7; 9 positions agree with TRBD1. The source of this sequence is a human donor in a cohort sampled during active COVID-19. The material sequenced was peripheral blood. DNA of the CDR3: TGTGCCAGCAGCCATCCGACAGGGGGAGAGCAGTACTTC. It codes for CASSHPTGGEQYF.